The rows below give T cell receptor beta chains drawn from one sample of a study of blood T cell repertoires in COVID-19. Only in-frame clones appear in the TCRdb table, and some are missing; sequencing was by immunoSEQ multiplex PCR. The table has fewer than 250,000 clones, 88% seen once. The sequenced material came from peripheral blood. These receptors originate from a human donor in a cohort sampled during active COVID-19. Both conserved end residues are part of each CDR3. The order of the fields is CDR3 protein, J gene, clone size, V gene. Clone size appears in some rows only: once, few, many, or a class for an expanded clone.

cdr3_aa: CASSSYREETQYF
j_call: TRBJ2-5
clone_size: once
v_call: TRBV27

cdr3_aa: CASSQRTGNYGYTF
j_call: TRBJ1-2
clone_size: .
v_call: TRBV5-1

cdr3_aa: CASSQESGIRTGELFF
j_call: TRBJ2-2
clone_size: .
v_call: TRBV3-1/TRBV3-2

cdr3_aa: CASGGTSIHEQYF
j_call: TRBJ2-7
clone_size: .
v_call: TRBV19

cdr3_aa: CASTKDRARGGELFF
j_call: TRBJ2-2
clone_size: .
v_call: TRBV2

cdr3_aa: CASKGLAASYEQYF
j_call: TRBJ2-7
clone_size: .
v_call: TRBV28

cdr3_aa: CASSPPLQGSGNTIYF
j_call: TRBJ1-3
clone_size: few
v_call: TRBV18

cdr3_aa: CASSLVRLAGGKETQYF
j_call: TRBJ2-5
clone_size: once
v_call: TRBV7-8

cdr3_aa: CASSQGSGTGGRADTQYF
j_call: TRBJ2-3
clone_size: .
v_call: TRBV4-3

cdr3_aa: CASSQDLGANVLTF
j_call: TRBJ2-6
clone_size: .
v_call: TRBV3-1/TRBV3-2

cdr3_aa: CASSYSSLQETQYF
j_call: TRBJ2-5
clone_size: .
v_call: TRBV6-5

cdr3_aa: CAISGSRGRPVGNYNEQFF
j_call: TRBJ2-1
clone_size: .
v_call: TRBV10-3

cdr3_aa: CASSISPLGGSLYEQYF
j_call: TRBJ2-7
clone_size: .
v_call: TRBV19

cdr3_aa: CASSLVQGALRRYGYTF
j_call: TRBJ1-2
clone_size: .
v_call: TRBV5-4

cdr3_aa: CATSRDVAGGGKTQYF
j_call: TRBJ2-5
clone_size: .
v_call: TRBV15

cdr3_aa: CASRQRSTDTQYF
j_call: TRBJ2-3
clone_size: once
v_call: TRBV6-5

cdr3_aa: CASSSPGTVLGEQYF
j_call: TRBJ2-7
clone_size: .
v_call: TRBV3-1/TRBV3-2

cdr3_aa: CASSSTNPGQGVTGELFF
j_call: TRBJ2-2
clone_size: once
v_call: TRBV5-1

cdr3_aa: CAISSTGFYGYTF
j_call: TRBJ1-2
clone_size: .
v_call: TRBV10-3

cdr3_aa: CASSLLTGSTNEKLFF
j_call: TRBJ1-4
clone_size: once
v_call: TRBV28

cdr3_aa: CASSTDRDEQYF
j_call: TRBJ2-7
clone_size: .
v_call: TRBV19

cdr3_aa: CSASVSPRGQYF
j_call: TRBJ2-7
clone_size: once
v_call: TRBV20-1

cdr3_aa: CASSLDNVNTEAFF
j_call: TRBJ1-1
clone_size: .
v_call: TRBV5-1

cdr3_aa: CASRSDRVSVDNEQYF
j_call: TRBJ2-7
clone_size: .
v_call: TRBV5-4

cdr3_aa: CASSLVLEGSSPLHF
j_call: TRBJ1-6
clone_size: .
v_call: TRBV5-5

cdr3_aa: CASSLGLAGGQETQYF
j_call: TRBJ2-5
clone_size: .
v_call: TRBV5-1

cdr3_aa: CASSALQSYSPNQPQHF
j_call: TRBJ1-5
clone_size: few
v_call: TRBV19

cdr3_aa: CASSQARENSETQYF
j_call: TRBJ2-5
clone_size: .
v_call: TRBV23-1

cdr3_aa: CASSQRRETQYF
j_call: TRBJ2-5
clone_size: .
v_call: TRBV3-1/TRBV3-2